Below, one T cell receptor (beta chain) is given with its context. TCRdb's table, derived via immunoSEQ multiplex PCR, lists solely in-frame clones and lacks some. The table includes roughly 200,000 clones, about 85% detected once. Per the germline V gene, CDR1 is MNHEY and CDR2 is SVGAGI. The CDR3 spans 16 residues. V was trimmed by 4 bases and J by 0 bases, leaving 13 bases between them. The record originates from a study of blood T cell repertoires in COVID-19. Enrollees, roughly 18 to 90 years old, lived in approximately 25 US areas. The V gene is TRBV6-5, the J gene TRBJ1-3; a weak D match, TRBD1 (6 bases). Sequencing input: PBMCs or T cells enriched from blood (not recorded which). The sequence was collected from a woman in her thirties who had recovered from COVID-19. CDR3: CASSSQGWTSGNTIYF. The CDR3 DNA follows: TGTGCCAGCAGTTCACAGGGTTGGACCTCTGGAAACACCATATATTTT.